These 10 T cell receptor beta chains share one sample of origin, sequenced in a study of CD8 T cells in ankylosing spondylitis. Overall study results and limits: Within ankylosing spondylitis blood, a TCR beta motif made up of several highly homologous variants appeared to be characteristic.

Their antigen targets remain unknown. Each CDR3 protein is one row after TCRdb ran MiXCR on the 5' RACE reads. The data contain under 950,000 distinct CDR3 sequences, 15% to 20% of them singletons. Source material: blood, either unsorted or a sorted T cell fraction (not recorded which). These receptors came from a male donor with ankylosing spondylitis.

The genes are TRBV11-2 and TRBJ2-1, with TRBD2 matching over 7 bases. This CDR3 spans 15 amino acids. Germline V gene data show CDR1 as SGHAT and CDR2 as FQNNGV. The V segment lost 2 bases and the J segment 5 bases; nucleotides outside the gene matches: 6. This chain's CDR3 is CASSLREGGHNEQFF. The CDR3 DNA follows: TGTGCCAGCAGCTTAAGGGAGGGAGGGCACAATGAGCAGTTCTTC.

This clonotype came up a few times. The chain employs TRBV6-6 and TRBJ2-1; TRBD2 is a possible D gene (5 bases). Germline V lookup: CDR1 MNHNY, CDR2 SVGAGI (reference sequence). Trimming took 6 bases from V and 9 from J, leaving 15 bases between them. This CDR3 region has 13 residues. The CDR3 nucleotides read TGTGCCAGCAGGGGTGGGCAAGGGAGTGAGCAGTTCTTC. Translating it yields CASRGGQGSEQFF.

The rearrangement links TRBV20-1 to TRBJ2-1; D tentatively fits TRBD1 or TRBD2 (5 bases each). Germline V gene data show CDR1 as DFQATT and CDR2 as SNEGSKA (reference sequence). The CDR3 has 12 residues. Trimming shortened V by 6 bases and J by 9 bases, and 15 bases separated the two germline ends. DNA for the CDR3: TGCAGTGCGGGACGTCCGGTCAGTGAGCAGTTCTTC. Protein: CSAGRPVSEQFF.

The table lists this clonotype with a few counts. V and J are TRBV7-2 and TRBJ2-7; TRBD2 aligns across 8 bases. This CDR3 contains 15 residues. Germline V gene sequence: CDR1 SGHTA, CDR2 FQGNSA. The trim removed 6 bases at V and 2 bases at J, leaving 9 bases unmatched. As DNA, the CDR3 is TGTGCCAGCAGGACCCTAGCGGGTATTCCCTACGAGCAGTACTTC. Translated: CASRTLAGIPYEQYF.

This clonotype was counted many times. The chain uses TRBV29-1 and TRBJ1-1; TRBD1 is a possible D gene (5 bases). V was clipped by 2 bases and J by 1 base, with 11 bases between them. The CDR3 runs 14 residues. Germline values: CDR1 SQVTM, CDR2 ANQGSEA. CDR3 sequence: CSVELAGRNTEAFF. Here the CDR3 DNA reads TGCAGCGTTGAACTGGCAGGGAGGAACACTGAAGCTTTCTTT.

This clonotype was seen more than once but under ten times. The chain employs TRBV3-1 and TRBJ2-1; no clear D. Germline CDR1 LGHDT, CDR2 YNNKEL (reference sequence). V was cut by 9 bases and J by 7 bases, with 22 bases left in between. CDR3 length: 15 amino acids. The CDR3 reads CARTCLGGIGNEQFF. The CDR3 bases are TGTGCCAGAACTTGCCTGGGCGGAATCGGGAATGAGCAGTTCTTC.

This chain connects TRBV4-3 to TRBJ1-4; D call uncertain. This CDR3 has 15 amino acids. CDR1 and CDR2 from the germline V gene are LGHNA and YSLEER. With 1 base removed from V and 0 bases from J, the gap between germline ends came to 6 bases. DNA of the CDR3: TGCGCCAGCAGCCAAGGAGCTGCAACTAATGAAAAACTGTTTTTT. This sequence encodes CASSQGAATNEKLFF.

J is TRBJ2-5 and V is TRBV12-3 or TRBV12-4; D is unclear. The CDR3 runs to 17 residues. Trimming took 1 base from V and 3 from J, leaving 18 bases between them. In DNA, the CDR3 is TGTGCCAGCAGTTTAGGAAAGGCCACAATATCCAAAGAGACCCAGTACTTC. Translating it yields CASSLGKATISKETQYF.

The chain has TRBV5-1 and TRBJ2-7, with 8 bases aligning to TRBD2. Germline-derived CDR1 and CDR2 are SGHRS and YFSETQ. V shed 3 bases, J shed 6 bases, and the junction held 17 bases outside the gene matches. The CDR3 runs to 17 residues. CDR3 nucleotides: TGCGCCAGCAGCTCATCGAATGTCCGGATCCTAGCGGGCGAGCAGTACTTC. Translated, it gives CASSSSNVRILAGEQYF.

Many counts were recorded for this clonotype. J is TRBJ2-5 and V is TRBV29-1, with D unclear. The CDR3 totals 13 residues. Trimming removed 4 bases at V and 1 base at J, with 10 bases between. CDR1 and CDR2 from the germline V gene are SQVTM and ANQGSEA. The CDR3 here is CSVAGRLQETQYF. The DNA of the CDR3 is TGCAGCGTTGCAGGTAGACTCCAAGAGACCCAGTACTTC.